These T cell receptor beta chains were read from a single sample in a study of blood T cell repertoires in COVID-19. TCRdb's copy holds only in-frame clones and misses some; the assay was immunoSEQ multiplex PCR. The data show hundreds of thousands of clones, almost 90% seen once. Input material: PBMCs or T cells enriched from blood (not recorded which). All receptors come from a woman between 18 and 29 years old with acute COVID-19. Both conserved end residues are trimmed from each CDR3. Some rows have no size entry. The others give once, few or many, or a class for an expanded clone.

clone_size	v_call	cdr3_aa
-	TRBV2	ASRTGVYQPQH
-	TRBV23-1	ASSQSLQGRRAF
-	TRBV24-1	ATSDSDRVRTGELF
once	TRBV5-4	ASSIWDRGKANEKLF
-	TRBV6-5	ASRTGGQPQH
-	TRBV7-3	ASSPHRGVRYGYT
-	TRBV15	ATSRSGTSGIEQY
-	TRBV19	ASSTDRQTAITEAF
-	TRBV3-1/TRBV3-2	ASSQEEYTYNEQF
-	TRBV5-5	ASSPRGTSANEQY
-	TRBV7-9	ASSETTDQPQH
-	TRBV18	ASSDSLTGELF
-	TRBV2	ASSRASGRNEQF
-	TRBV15	ATSRRFTASGRGGTDTQY
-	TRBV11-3	ASSLGGTGGADTQY
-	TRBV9	ASSLRTGRRTEAF
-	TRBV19	ASSISRQDEKLF
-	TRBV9	ASSIGTTGANVLT
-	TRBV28	ASSPWTGGGQNGYT
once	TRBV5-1	ASSWRSAGEYEQY
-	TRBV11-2	ASSLNREGYGYT
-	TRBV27	ASSSRELTTQH
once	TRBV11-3	ASSSSWARYGYT
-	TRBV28	ASSLLVGGVSYNEQF
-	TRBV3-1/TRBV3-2	ASSPTSGRYEQY
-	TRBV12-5	ASGLAAEPGNTIY
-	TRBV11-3	ASSQGTVDSPLH
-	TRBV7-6	ATQGSYEQY
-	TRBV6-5	ASSPAGEADTQY
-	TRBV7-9	ASSPTSGSLETQY
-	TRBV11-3	ASSSGRTSGYEQY
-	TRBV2	ASSLRRVAGESGANVLT
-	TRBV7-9	ASRDGRLRASDNEQF
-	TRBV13	ASSKGTRSYEQY
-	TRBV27	ASSLSAGALYEQY
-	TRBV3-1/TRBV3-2	ASSPGGSGRDEQF
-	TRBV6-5	ASSYDRQSTDTQY
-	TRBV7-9	ASSLEGAQAF
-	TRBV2	ASSEASGDQPQH
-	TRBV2	ASRPYLAREGRDEQY
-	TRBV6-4	ASSADRDTEAF
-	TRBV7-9	ASSPDRGDEQY
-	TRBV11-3	ASSLAQGGNTGELF